This is a list of T cell receptor beta chains from one sample in a study of cytomegalovirus exposure and HLA in healthy donors. Profiled with immunoSEQ multiplex PCR; TCRdb holds only in-frame clones, not every one. The profile covers 95,000 to 150,000 clones, with 74% appearing a single time and under 4.5% taken by the ten largest. Source material: PBMCs. Every receptor here comes from a man aged 40-49 years in good health and CMV-seropositive. The conserved cysteine and the conserved F or W are not part of the CDR3 here.

cdr3_aa,j_call,v_call
ASSLAGQGEAF,TRBJ1-1,TRBV7-6
ASRQGGSNQPQH,TRBJ1-5,TRBV6-5
ASSNSGHSTDTQY,TRBJ2-3,TRBV7-3
ASSFSGVGMNTEAF,TRBJ1-1,TRBV5-6
AWSNFRSNQPQH,TRBJ1-5,TRBV30
ASSQDMMRGEGYT,TRBJ1-2,TRBV4-1
ASSLKLAGGVYQETQY,TRBJ2-5,TRBV5-1
ASSPLGGGTGELF,TRBJ2-2,TRBV5-4
ASGGQRGNEKLF,TRBJ1-4,TRBV2
ASSQDLLNTGELF,TRBJ2-2,TRBV4-3
ASIHRQSNYGYT,TRBJ1-2,TRBV6-1
ASSLTGEREETQY,TRBJ2-5,TRBV13
ASSIGGREQY,TRBJ2-7,TRBV19
ASSGPDSNQPQH,TRBJ1-5,TRBV9
ASSLVQAYNEQF,TRBJ2-1,TRBV7-9
ASSLGGDRGASGN,TRBJ1-1,TRBV5-1
APQAKEFSTEQF,TRBJ2-1,TRBV27
ASSSAGTGANVLT,TRBJ2-6,TRBV7-3
ASSQDRGLAGSSYEQY,.,TRBV4-1
ASSLEGGTHEQY,TRBJ2-7,TRBV7-6
ASSSGNQPQH,TRBJ1-5,TRBV28
ASRDGEGADTQY,TRBJ2-3,TRBV6-5
ASSRVGRDGYT,TRBJ1-2,TRBV5-8
ASSPRLARQETQY,TRBJ2-5,TRBV27
ASSMGGQPYTGELF,TRBJ2-2,TRBV19
ASSLPGLERY,TRBJ2-7,TRBV18
ASSDWGQGSTQY,TRBJ2-3,TRBV10-2
ASSVASGRGRNEQF,TRBJ2-1,TRBV9
ASSLGNRVSYEQY,TRBJ2-7,TRBV7-2
ASSWGLGQPQH,TRBJ1-5,TRBV19
ASSEGSGAQETQY,TRBJ2-5,TRBV6-4
ASSLALIYEQY,TRBJ2-7,TRBV28
ASSPMGDAYEQY,TRBJ2-7,TRBV27
ASSPSGIVQY,TRBJ2-7,TRBV27
SVGPGGTGELF,TRBJ2-2,TRBV29-1
ASSSRDSHSLYEQY,TRBJ2-7,TRBV11-2
ASSFASNTEAF,TRBJ1-1,TRBV5-1
ASSIRPGGLSNTGELF,TRBJ2-2,TRBV19
ASSQRRAAWNTEAF,TRBJ1-1,TRBV14
SVVPALAGDYNEQF,TRBJ2-1,TRBV29-1
ASSLASGLAASEQY,TRBJ2-7,TRBV5-1
ASSLVGGREQY,TRBJ2-7,TRBV5-4
ASSLRAGVKNTEAF,TRBJ1-1,TRBV7-9
ASSPKTGSYGYT,TRBJ1-2,TRBV9
ASSTRLRGTEQY,TRBJ2-7,TRBV9
ASSLAAQPKLF,TRBJ1-4,TRBV7-8
ASSRQGLRQY,TRBJ2-3,TRBV7-9
ASSSLRQNNQPQH,TRBJ1-5,TRBV2
ASSLSGQNSEEY,TRBJ2-7,TRBV27
ASSLNSGQGAYEQF,TRBJ2-1,TRBV7-8
ASSLWPALGQL,TRBJ1-3,TRBV28
ASSRGTGGNYGYT,TRBJ1-2,TRBV5-1